The source of this T cell receptor beta chain is a study of cytomegalovirus exposure and HLA in healthy donors. Study findings and constraints: Per published reports, the classifier diagnosed cytomegalovirus status with high specificity and sensitivity. Confirmation was obtained in vitro that a few CMV-associated chains are specific for CMV antigens.

Points on this clone: What it binds is unknown.

Germline-derived CDR1 and CDR2 are MNHNY and SVGAGI (reference sequence). This CDR3 is built from 13 residues. Trimming shortened V by 0 bases and J by 4 bases, and 7 bases separated the two germline ends. The method was immunoSEQ multiplex PCR; TCRdb's version includes in-frame clones alone and lacks a portion of them. This sample has roughly 150,000 clones; about 88% occur once, and the top ten carry roughly 3%. The sequencing input was PBMCs. The origin of this receptor is a man younger than 30 in good health and CMV-seronegative. The chain combines TRBV6-6 with TRBJ2-7; D ambiguous. This CDR3 is CASSYSSRYEQYV. CDR3 nucleotide sequence: TGTGCCAGCAGTTACTCGAGCAGGTACGAGCAGTACGTC.